The 21 T cell receptor beta chains below were found in one sample sequenced in a study of shared clonotypes between healthy human individuals. Profiling relied on immunoSEQ multiplex PCR, and the TCRdb table lists in-frame clones only, not all of them. The top ten hold 0.1% to 0.15% of the sample, which has about 2 million clones, 95% seen once. The sample taken for sequencing was naive CD4+ T cells sorted from blood. Subset reported: CD45RA+ positively selected. The receptors were sampled from a man between 18 and 35 years old in good health.

With regard to this clone: Since a much larger clone is just one base distant, this may be a read error. V gene TRBV5-1 combines with J gene TRBJ1-5, with D perhaps TRBD1 (6 bases). From germline, CDR1 is SGHRS and CDR2 YFSETQ. With 0 bases removed from V and 3 bases from J, the gap between germline ends came to 10 bases. The CDR3 covers 15 residues. The CDR3 coding sequence is TGCGCCAGCAGCTTGGCCGGACAGACCAATCAGCCCCAGCATTTT. Residues: CASSLAGQTNQPQHF.

This sequence joins TRBV6-1 and TRBJ1-3; D is unresolved. Trimming took off 6 bases at V and 3 bases at J, with 12 bases between the two ends. CDR1 MNHNS and CDR2 SASEGT come from the germline V gene. The CDR3 runs to 14 residues. The CDR3 here is CASSGMTFGNTIYF. CDR3 bases: TGTGCCAGCAGCGGGATGACCTTTGGAAACACCATATATTTT.

The chain carries TRBV4-1 and TRBJ2-3; D remains ambiguous. The CDR3 covers 13 residues. Germline loops: CDR1 MGHRA, CDR2 YSYEKL. The V gene lost 5 bases and the J gene lost 6 bases, with 12 bases spanning the gap. The CDR3: CASSTRLQDTQYF. In DNA, the CDR3 is TGCGCCAGCAGCACCCGACTTCAGGATACGCAGTATTTT.

The CDR3 loop is CASSPVNSYEQYF. CDR3 in DNA: TGTGCCAGCAGCCCCGTCAACTCCTACGAGCAGTACTTC. The chain carries TRBV6-6 and TRBJ2-7; the D is unclear. The germline V and J ends were trimmed by 6 bases and 0 bases, with 9 bases remaining between them. Germline-derived CDR1 and CDR2 are MNHNY and SVGAGI (reference sequence). CDR3 length: 13 residues.

This chain uses TRBV7-3 with TRBJ2-7; D possibly corresponds to TRBD2 (5 bases). This CDR3 spans 16 amino acids. The germline V gene encodes CDR1 SGHTA and CDR2 FQGTGA. V lost 2 bases and J 2 bases, leaving 16 bases between the germline ends. CDR3 protein: CASSLDLAKGPYEQYF. The CDR3 DNA reads as TGTGCCAGCAGCTTAGATCTAGCTAAAGGTCCCTACGAGCAGTACTTC.

The gene calls are TRBV19 and TRBJ2-7; weak D call: TRBD2 (5 bases). Trimming stripped 5 bases from V and 0 bases from J, with 23 bases between. The CDR3 runs 18 residues. In germline, CDR1 is LNHDA, CDR2 SQIVND (reference sequence). In nucleotides, the CDR3 is TGTGCCAGTAGTTCCCGGATAGGAGGACTTCCGAGCTCCTACGAGCAGTACTTC. Translation gives CASSSRIGGLPSSYEQYF. Drawing the rest from reference TRBV19 and TRBJ2-7, the complete variable domain is DGGITQSPKYLFRKEGQNVTLSCEQNLNHDAMYWYRQDPGQGLRLIYYSQIVNDFQKGDIAEGYSVSREKKESFPLTVTSAQKNPTAFYLCASSSRIGGLPSSYEQYFGPGTRLTVT.

The DNA of the CDR3 is TGTGCCAGCAGTGAATTGTGGTGGACAAACACTGAAGCTTTCTTT. Translated: CASSELWWTNTEAFF. The J gene is TRBJ1-1, the V gene TRBV6-1; D might be TRBD1 (5 bases). The CDR3 covers 15 residues. CDR1 and CDR2 (germline): MNHNS, SASEGT. V dropped 2 bases and J dropped 2 bases, with 12 bases sitting between them.

Regarding this clone: A much larger clone is a single base away; this may be a read error. The chain combines TRBV28 with TRBJ2-7; TRBD2 agrees at 8 bases. J lost 3 bases, V lost 6 bases, and 4 bases had no gene match. The CDR3 is 13 residues long. Per the germline V gene, CDR1 is MDHEN and CDR2 is SYDVKM. CDR3 in amino acids: CASSLAGSYEQYF. In DNA form, the CDR3 reads TGTGCCAGCAGCTTAGCGGGGAGCTACGAGCAGTACTTC.

This clone was found once. The genes are TRBV6-1 and TRBJ2-1, with TRBD2 identical over 12 bases. Germline V gene sequence: CDR1 MNHNS, CDR2 SASEGT. This CDR3 region has 15 residues. V lost 4 bases and J lost 6; bases outside the gene matches: 4. The CDR3 coding sequence is TGTGCCAGCAGTGCCCTAGCGGGGGGGCCCAATGAGCAGTTCTTC. Encoded protein: CASSALAGGPNEQFF.

The rearrangement links TRBV7-8 to TRBJ2-7, with D hard to call. Germline CDR1 and CDR2: SGHVS and FQNEAQ. Trimming pared 2 bases from V and 0 bases from J, leaving 8 bases between. This CDR3 is 14 amino acids long. This CDR3 reads CASSLQVSSYEQYF. Written as DNA, the CDR3 is TGTGCCAGCAGCTTACAGGTCAGCTCCTACGAGCAGTACTTC. Variable domain in full (rest from reference TRBV7-8 and TRBJ2-7): GAGVSQSPRYKVAKRGQDVALRCDPISGHVSLFWYQQALGQGPEFLTYFQNEAQLDKSGLPSDRFFAERPEGSVSTLKIQRTQQEDSAVYLCASSLQVSSYEQYFGPGTRLTVT.

The chain has TRBV6-5 and TRBJ2-3; 8 bases match TRBD2. CDR1 MNHEY and CDR2 SVGAGI come from the germline V gene. Trimming took 10 bases from V and 2 from J; bases not matched to a gene: 8. The CDR3 loop spans 14 amino acids. The CDR3 region is CATGLAGSTDTQYF. DNA of the CDR3: TGTGCCACTGGGTTAGCGGGATCCACAGATACGCAGTATTTT.

In regard to this clone: The sample contains more than one DNA sequence encoding this CDR3. The chain combines TRBV5-1 with TRBJ2-7; 8 positions match TRBD2. Germline CDR1 reads SGHRS; CDR2 reads YFSETQ. Trimming took 0 bases from V and 2 from J; bases not matched to a gene: 4. The CDR3 contains 15 residues. Here the CDR3 DNA reads TGCGCCAGCAGCTTGGGAGTAGCGGGGCCCTACGAGCAGTACTTC. Its protein is CASSLGVAGPYEQYF.

The chain recombines TRBV9 with TRBJ2-7; TRBD2 agrees at 8 bases. V trimming: 0 bases; J trimming: 5 bases; junction bases outside the gene matches: 4. The V gene's germline CDR1 is SGDLS and CDR2 YYNGEE. The length of the CDR3 is 14 residues. CDR3 DNA: TGTGCCAGCAGCGTAGTAGGGACTAGTGACGAGCAGTACTTC. Translating gives CASSVVGTSDEQYF.

The chain recombines TRBV28 with TRBJ1-1; D not resolved. The CDR3 has 12 amino acids. Per germline, CDR1 MDHEN and CDR2 SYDVKM. The germline V and J ends were trimmed by 4 bases and 8 bases, with 11 bases remaining between them. The CDR3 region has the DNA TGTGCCAGCAGTTACGGGCCAATCGAAGCTTTCTTT. Protein product: CASSYGPIEAFF.

The genes are TRBV10-3 and TRBJ1-4, with D perhaps matching TRBD1 (6 bases). Looked up from germline, CDR1 is ENHRY and CDR2 is SYGVKD. V was shortened by 6 bases and J by 8 bases, with 13 bases between the two germline ends. The CDR3 is 13 amino acids. The CDR3 region is CAISPGDREKLFF. CDR3 DNA: TGTGCCATCAGCCCAGGGGATCGGGAAAAACTGTTTTTT.

A word on this clone: Other DNA sequences from this sample encode an identical CDR3 as well. The rearrangement uses TRBV20-1 and TRBJ2-1, with D possibly matching TRBD2 (6 bases). The V end was cut by 6 bases, the J end by 6 bases, with 6 bases between. Germline CDR1 is DFQATT and CDR2 is SNEGSKA (reference sequence). The CDR3 extends over 10 amino acids. The CDR3 DNA sequence: TGCAGTGCGACTAGCAATGAGCAGTTCTTC. This codes for CSATSNEQFF.

The J gene is TRBJ2-1, the V gene TRBV7-2; 10 bases agree with TRBD2. Losses at the gene ends were 8 bases for V and 7 bases for J; bases not matched to a gene: 8. Germline V CDR1 and CDR2: SGHTA, FQGNSA. The CDR3 spans 14 residues. This CDR3 is CASGAGLAFNEQFF. The CDR3 nucleotides read TGTGCCAGCGGTGCGGGACTAGCGTTTAATGAGCAGTTCTTC.

This clone was detected only once. V and J are TRBV5-1 and TRBJ2-1; D is possibly TRBD1 (6 bases). Trimming stripped 5 bases from V and 6 bases from J, with 18 bases between. The germline V gene has CDR1 SGHRS and CDR2 YFSETQ. This CDR3 spans 15 amino acids. Here the CDR3 DNA reads TGCGCCAGCAGTTGGGGGACACCCCTAATCAATGAGCAGTTCTTC. It encodes CASSWGTPLINEQFF.

The chain joins TRBV7-6 to TRBJ2-6; D is unresolved. Between the trimmed V and J ends, which lost 5 bases and 3 bases, there was a span of 11 bases. Germline V lookup: CDR1 SGHVS, CDR2 FNYEAQ. The CDR3 sequence is 15 residues long. The CDR3 loop is CASSLPRGGANVLTF. The DNA of the CDR3 is TGTGCCAGCAGCCTCCCTAGAGGTGGGGCCAACGTCCTGACTTTC.

The chain joins TRBV4-3 to TRBJ2-7; D is possibly TRBD2 (6 bases). The CDR3 length is 15 residues. Trimming left V 0 bases short and J 2 bases short, with 11 bases between. CDR1 and CDR2 from the germline V gene are LGHNA and YSLEER. The DNA for the CDR3 is TGCGCCAGCAGCCAAGAATGGGGGGTCACCTACGAGCAGTACTTC. Amino acids: CASSQEWGVTYEQYF.

This clone was found once. J is TRBJ2-7 and V is TRBV6-6, with 10 bases aligning to TRBD2. This CDR3 contains 14 residues. Germline values: CDR1 MNHNY, CDR2 SVGAGI (reference sequence). V gave up 5 bases and J gave up 1 base; unmatched junction bases: 2. CDR3: CASSTAGGSYEQYF. CDR3 sequence (DNA): TGTGCCAGCAGTACAGCGGGGGGGTCCTACGAGCAGTACTTC.